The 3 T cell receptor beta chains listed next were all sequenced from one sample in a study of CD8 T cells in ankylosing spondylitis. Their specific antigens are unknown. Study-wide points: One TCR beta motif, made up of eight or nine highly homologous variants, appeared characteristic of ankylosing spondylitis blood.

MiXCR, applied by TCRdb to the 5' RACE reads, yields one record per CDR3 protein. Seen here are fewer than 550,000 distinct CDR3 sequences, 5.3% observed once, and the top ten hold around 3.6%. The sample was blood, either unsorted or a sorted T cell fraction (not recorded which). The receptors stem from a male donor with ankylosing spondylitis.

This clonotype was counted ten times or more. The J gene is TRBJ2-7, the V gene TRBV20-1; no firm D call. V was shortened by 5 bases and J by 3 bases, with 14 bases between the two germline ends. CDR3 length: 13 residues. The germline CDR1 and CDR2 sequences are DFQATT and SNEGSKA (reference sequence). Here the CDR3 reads CSAARLDHYEQYF. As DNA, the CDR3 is TGCAGTGCTGCAAGACTCGATCACTACGAGCAGTACTTC.

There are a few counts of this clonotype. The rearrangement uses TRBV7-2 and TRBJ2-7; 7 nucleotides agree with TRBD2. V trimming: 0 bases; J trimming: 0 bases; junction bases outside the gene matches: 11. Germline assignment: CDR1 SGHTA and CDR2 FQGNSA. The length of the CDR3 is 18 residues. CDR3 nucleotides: TGTGCCAGCAGCTTAGCGGTGGCTGGCAGCGGGGCCTCCTACGAGCAGTACTTC. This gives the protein CASSLAVAGSGASYEQYF.

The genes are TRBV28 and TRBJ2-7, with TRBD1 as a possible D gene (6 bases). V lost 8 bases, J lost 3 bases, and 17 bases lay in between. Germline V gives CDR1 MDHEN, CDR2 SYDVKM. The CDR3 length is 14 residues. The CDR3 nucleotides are TGTGCCAGCGGAACCCGGGACATCTACTACGAGCAGTACTTC. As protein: CASGTRDIYYEQYF.